The clone carrying this TCR beta chain showed up many times. Its antigen remains unidentified. Germline V gene lookup returns CDR1 SGHNT and CDR2 YENEEA. Trimming pared 5 bases from V and 0 bases from J, leaving 18 bases between. The CDR3 extends over 17 amino acids. A modified ARM-PCR protocol with three rounds of nested PCR amplified TCRbeta. From the multiplex PCR reads, TCRdb called clonotypes with MiXCR, one entry per CDR3 protein. The sample lists about 110,000 distinct CDR3 sequences; about 75% were seen once. This record belongs to a study of tumor and adjacent non-tumor tissue in lung cancer. Points from the study as a whole: Compared with tumor, normal lung showed significantly lower TCR diversity. Normal lung showed higher cumulative top 100 clone frequency than tumor.

This sample's RNA came from whole unsorted tissue. The material sequenced was lung tumor tissue. The genes are TRBV11-3 and TRBJ2-3; no reliable D call. This receptor was obtained from a woman aged 55 to 70 with non-small cell lung cancer. The CDR3 sequence is CASSPDWTRSSTDTQYF. In nucleotides, the CDR3 is TGTGCCAGCAGCCCCGACTGGACGCGCTCTAGCACAGATACGCAGTATTTT. Full variable domain (rest looked up from reference TRBV11-3 and TRBJ2-3): EAGVVQSPRYKIIEKKQPVAFWCNPISGHNTLYWYLQNLGQGPELLIRYENEEAVDDSQLPKDRFSAERLKGVDSTLKIQPAELGDSAVYLCASSPDWTRSSTDTQYFGPGTRLTVL.